Listed here are 21 T cell receptor beta chains from one sample, sequenced in a study of CD8 T cells in ankylosing spondylitis. General study findings and limits: Typical of ankylosing spondylitis blood, it appeared, was a TCR beta motif of seven to nine highly homologous variants.

Antigens for these TCRs are unknown. TCRdb reanalysed the 5' RACE reads using MiXCR and keeps one entry per CDR3 protein. This sample carries about 210,000 distinct CDR3 sequences, 7% to 8% of them seen once, and the ten largest clones take approximately 15%. Sequencing was carried out using blood, either unsorted or a sorted T cell fraction (not recorded which). These receptor sequences come from a male donor with ankylosing spondylitis.

This clonotype appeared many times. V and J are TRBV4-3 and TRBJ1-1, with no clear D. Germline V gene data show CDR1 as LGHNA and CDR2 as YSLEER. With 6 bases removed from V and 0 bases from J, the gap between germline ends came to 14 bases. The CDR3 loop spans 15 amino acids. As DNA, the CDR3 is TGCGCCAGCAGTCCAAGCTTCGGTCTGAACACTGAAGCTTTCTTT. Translating gives CASSPSFGLNTEAFF.

This clonotype was counted at least ten times. This chain joins TRBV27 and TRBJ1-1, with 10 bases matching TRBD1. Germline V gene sequence: CDR1 MNHEY, CDR2 SMNVEV (reference sequence). The J segment lost 4 bases and the V segment lost 6 bases, leaving 2 bases of the junction unmatched. The CDR3 runs 13 residues. CDR3 bases: TGTGCCAGCAGAGGGACAGGGGCCACTGAAGCTTTCTTT. Translating it yields CASRGTGATEAFF.

Note on this clonotype: At one end, the junction sequence differs from germline, possibly due to a read error. The CDR3 DNA reads as TGTGCCAGCAGCCCGAGAGGGGGTTTC. This sequence encodes CASSPRGGF. The chain combines TRBV11-1 with TRBJ2-1, with D possibly TRBD1 on 6 matching bases. The CDR3 is 9 amino acids. Germline CDR1 is SGHAT and CDR2 is FQDESV (reference sequence).

This clonotype was observed at least ten times. This chain joins TRBV6-2 or TRBV6-3 and TRBJ1-1, with 7 nucleotides matching TRBD1. Trimming removed 6 bases from V and 0 bases from J; junction bases left unmatched: 19. CDR1 and CDR2 (germline): MNHEY, SVGEGT. CDR3 length: 19 amino acids. CDR3 in DNA: TGTGCCAGCAGACGCTTTTTACAGGGGTCCTCCTACATGAACACTGAAGCTTTCTTT. It encodes CASRRFLQGSSYMNTEAFF.

This clonotype was recorded many times. The gene calls are TRBV27 and TRBJ1-1, with unresolved D. V was clipped by 0 bases and J by 4 bases, with 12 bases between them. This CDR3 has 15 residues. Germline V gene data show CDR1 as MNHEY and CDR2 as SMNVEV (reference sequence). CDR3 in DNA: TGTGCCAGCAGTTTATCGGGGAGGGTCGGCACTGAAGCTTTCTTT. It is translated as CASSLSGRVGTEAFF.

This clonotype showed up many times. The V and J genes are TRBV6-1 and TRBJ2-7; TRBD2 matches 7 bases. The CDR3 runs to 15 residues. J gave up 2 bases and V 4 bases, and 8 bases lay outside the gene matches. Looked up from germline, CDR1 is MNHNS and CDR2 is SASEGT. CDR3 amino acids: CASSGEGGTPYEQYF. Here the CDR3 DNA reads TGTGCCAGCAGTGGGGAGGGAGGAACCCCCTACGAGCAGTACTTC.

This clonotype occurred many times. J is TRBJ2-7 and V is TRBV20-1; 10 nucleotides agree with TRBD1. The CDR3 contains 15 residues. J gave up 3 bases and V 0 bases, and 5 bases lay outside the gene matches. CDR1 is DFQATT, CDR2 SNEGSKA, per germline (reference sequence). The CDR3 is CSARDRQGANYEQYF. Here the CDR3 DNA reads TGCAGTGCTAGAGACCGACAGGGGGCCAACTACGAGCAGTACTTC.

This clonotype was picked up many times. This rearrangement joins TRBV5-1 to TRBJ1-2, with unresolved D. The CDR3 runs 15 residues. Trimming took 4 bases from V and 6 from J, leaving 19 bases between them. Per the germline V gene, CDR1 is SGHRS and CDR2 is YFSETQ. The CDR3 loop reads CASSPRIRGEDGYTF. The DNA for the CDR3 is TGCGCCAGCAGCCCTCGCATACGGGGTGAGGATGGCTACACCTTC.

This clonotype was detected ten times or more. The rearrangement joins TRBV5-1 to TRBJ2-3; 7 bases are shared with TRBD2. Germline CDR1 SGHRS, CDR2 YFSETQ. V dropped 0 bases and J dropped 5; count of bases not matched to a gene: 6. CDR3 length: 15 amino acids. The CDR3 DNA sequence: TGCGCCAGCAGCTTGGCCGTGCGGGAGAAAGATACGCAGTATTTT. Translation: CASSLAVREKDTQYF.

V gene TRBV6-1 combines with J gene TRBJ2-5, with 9 nucleotides matching TRBD1. Germline-derived CDR1 and CDR2 are MNHNS and SASEGT. The trim removed 7 bases at V and 1 base at J, leaving 7 bases unmatched. This CDR3 spans 15 amino acids. The CDR3 DNA is TGTGCCAGCACCCGCGGACAGGGGCGCCAAGAGACCCAGTACTTC. It translates to CASTRGQGRQETQYF.

This clonotype was picked up a small number of times. This chain joins TRBV20-1 and TRBJ1-2; tentatively, D is TRBD1 (6 bases). The CDR3 totals 15 residues. Trimming stripped 3 bases from V and 2 bases from J, with 16 bases between. The germline gives CDR1 DFQATT, CDR2 SNEGSKA (reference sequence). CDR3 coding DNA: TGCAGTGCTAGTTACGGGGACACGGTGAACTATGGCTACACCTTC. It is translated as CSASYGDTVNYGYTF.

The V call is TRBV10-3, the J call TRBJ2-1, with D maybe TRBD1 (6 bases). This CDR3 spans 11 amino acids. Germline V CDR1 and CDR2: ENHRY, SYGVKD. The V end was cut by 7 bases, the J end by 7 bases, with 8 bases between. Here the CDR3 reads CAIIRGNEQFF. CDR3 DNA sequence: TGTGCCATCATCAGGGGAAATGAGCAGTTCTTC.

At least ten counts were recorded for this clonotype. The V and J genes are TRBV7-9 and TRBJ2-2; D may be TRBD1 (6 bases). The CDR3 runs to 15 residues. Deletions cut 3 bases from V and 6 bases from J, with 14 bases between. CDR1 SEHNR and CDR2 FQNEAQ come from the germline V gene (reference sequence). CDR3 in amino acids: CASSFLLGAAGELFF. The CDR3 region has the DNA TGTGCCAGCAGCTTCCTTCTGGGGGCCGCCGGGGAGCTGTTTTTT.

The table lists this clonotype with many counts. This chain joins TRBV4-3 and TRBJ1-1, with unresolved D. The CDR3 is 15 amino acids. CDR1 LGHNA and CDR2 YSLEER come from the germline V gene. V was pared by 0 bases and J by 5 bases, with 13 bases between. Here the CDR3 reads CASSQDLFGRTEAFF. CDR3 DNA sequence: TGCGCCAGCAGCCAAGATCTGTTTGGGAGGACTGAAGCTTTCTTT.

This clonotype came up many times. V is TRBV5-1 and J is TRBJ2-2, with 10 bases fitting TRBD1. With V trimmed by 5 bases and J by 9 bases, 7 bases remained unmatched. The CDR3 spans 14 residues. Germline CDR1 is SGHRS and CDR2 is YFSETQ. The CDR3 loop is CASRPDRGRRELFF. CDR3 DNA: TGCGCCAGCAGACCCGACAGGGGGCGGCGGGAGCTGTTTTTT.

The table lists this clonotype with many counts. This sequence joins TRBV20-1 and TRBJ1-2, with D unresolved. The CDR3 is 14 amino acids. V lost 2 bases to trimming and J lost 2 bases, with 12 bases between them. Germline V lookup: CDR1 DFQATT, CDR2 SNEGSKA (reference sequence). The CDR3 loop is CSARNGEPNYGYTF. The CDR3 coding sequence is TGCAGTGCTAGAAATGGAGAGCCCAACTATGGCTACACCTTC.

This clonotype has only one observation. Given a much more abundant clone one base away, this may be a read error. The chain joins TRBV7-9 to TRBJ1-1, with D perhaps TRBD1 (6 bases). The CDR3 sequence is 15 residues long. Germline V lookup: CDR1 SEHNR, CDR2 FQNEAQ (reference sequence). V dropped 5 bases and J dropped 3 bases, with 16 bases sitting between them. The chain's CDR3 is CASSLMRGIHTEAFF. Written as DNA, the CDR3 is TGTGCCAGCAGCCTCATGAGGGGGATCCACACTGAAGCTTTCTTT.

The V call is TRBV20-1, the J call TRBJ2-1; D may be TRBD2 (5 bases). The V gene's germline CDR1 is DFQATT and CDR2 SNEGSKA (reference sequence). This CDR3 has 14 residues. DNA for the CDR3: TGCAGCTCGAGCCTGGGAGCGGACTACAATGAGCAGTTCTTC. Its translation: CSSSLGADYNEQFF.

V is TRBV13 and J is TRBJ2-7; 7 bases agree with TRBD1. The CDR3 is 15 amino acids. CDR1 PRHDT and CDR2 FYEKMQ come from the germline V gene (reference sequence). Trimming took 5 bases from V and 3 from J; bases not matched to a gene: 10. The CDR3 reads CASSLDHRGSYEQYF. The CDR3 nucleotides read TGTGCCAGCAGCCTAGATCACAGGGGAAGCTACGAGCAGTACTTC.

This rearrangement joins TRBV4-3 to TRBJ1-1; D remains ambiguous. CDR3 length: 14 residues. Germline V gives CDR1 LGHNA, CDR2 YSLEER. The V gene lost 0 bases and the J gene lost 1 base, with 6 bases spanning the gap. CDR3 sequence reads: CASSQDQENTEAFF. The CDR3 DNA sequence: TGCGCCAGCAGCCAAGACCAGGAGAACACTGAAGCTTTCTTT.

The table lists this clonotype with many counts. CDR3 bases: TGTGCCAGCAGTTGGGTGGAGGGCTCCTACGAGCAGTACTTC. Its translation is CASSWVEGSYEQYF. The chain recombines TRBV27 with TRBJ2-7, with D possibly being TRBD2 (6 bases). Trimming shortened V by 4 bases and J by 0 bases, and 10 bases separated the two germline ends. There are 14 residues in the CDR3. Germline V lookup: CDR1 MNHEY, CDR2 SMNVEV (reference sequence).